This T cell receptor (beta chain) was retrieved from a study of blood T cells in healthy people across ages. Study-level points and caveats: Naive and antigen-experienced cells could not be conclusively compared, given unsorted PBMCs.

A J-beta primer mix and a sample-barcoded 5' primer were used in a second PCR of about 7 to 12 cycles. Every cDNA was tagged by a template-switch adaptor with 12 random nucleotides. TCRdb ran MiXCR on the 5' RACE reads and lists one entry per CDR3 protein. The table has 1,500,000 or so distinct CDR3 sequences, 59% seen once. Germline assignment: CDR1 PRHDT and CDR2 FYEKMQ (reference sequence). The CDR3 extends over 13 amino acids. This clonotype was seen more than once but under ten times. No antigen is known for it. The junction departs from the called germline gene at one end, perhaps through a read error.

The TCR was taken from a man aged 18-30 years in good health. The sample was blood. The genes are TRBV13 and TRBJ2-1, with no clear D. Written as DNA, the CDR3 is TGTGCCAGCAGCTTAGACCCCAACAACGAGCAGTTCTTC. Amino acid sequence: CASSLDPNNEQFF.